What follows describes a single TCR beta chain. Antigen specificity is unknown. The data derive from a study of CD4+ T cells in melanoma. Findings of the study overall: Diverse differentiation states were reported for melanoma neoantigen-specific CD4+ T cells. A reported correlation linked neoantigen-specific CD4+ T cells to CD8+, macrophage and B cell function.

CDR3 length: 14 residues. Germline V CDR1 and CDR2: LNHDA, SQIVND (reference sequence). J was trimmed by 5 bases and V by 2 bases; bases with no gene match: 1. Only in-frame clones appear in the TCRdb table, and some are missing; sequencing was by immunoSEQ multiplex PCR. The sample lists about 10,000 clones; roughly 69% were seen once. The sequenced material came from cells from a culture (not recorded whether cultured in vitro). The J gene is TRBJ2-5, the V gene TRBV19, with TRBD2 identical over 11 bases. This clonotype originated in a human donor with melanoma. CDR3 nucleotides: TGTGCCAGTAGTATACGACTAGCGGGGGAGACCCAGTACTTC. It translates to CASSIRLAGETQYF.